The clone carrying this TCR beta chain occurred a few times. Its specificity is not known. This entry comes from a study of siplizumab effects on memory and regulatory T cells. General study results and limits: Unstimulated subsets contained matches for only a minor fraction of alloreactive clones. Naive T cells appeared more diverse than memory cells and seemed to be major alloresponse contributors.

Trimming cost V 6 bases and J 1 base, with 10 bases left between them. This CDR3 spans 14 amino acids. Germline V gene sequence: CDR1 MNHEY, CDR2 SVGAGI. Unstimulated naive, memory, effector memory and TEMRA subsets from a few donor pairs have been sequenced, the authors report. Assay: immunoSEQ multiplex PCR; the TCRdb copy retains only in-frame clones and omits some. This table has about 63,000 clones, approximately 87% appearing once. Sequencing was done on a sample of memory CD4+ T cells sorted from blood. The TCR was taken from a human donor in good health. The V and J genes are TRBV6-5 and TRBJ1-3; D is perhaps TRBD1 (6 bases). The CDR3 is CASSPTGSGNTIYF. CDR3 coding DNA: TGTGCCAGCAGCCCGACAGGATCTGGAAACACCATATATTTT.